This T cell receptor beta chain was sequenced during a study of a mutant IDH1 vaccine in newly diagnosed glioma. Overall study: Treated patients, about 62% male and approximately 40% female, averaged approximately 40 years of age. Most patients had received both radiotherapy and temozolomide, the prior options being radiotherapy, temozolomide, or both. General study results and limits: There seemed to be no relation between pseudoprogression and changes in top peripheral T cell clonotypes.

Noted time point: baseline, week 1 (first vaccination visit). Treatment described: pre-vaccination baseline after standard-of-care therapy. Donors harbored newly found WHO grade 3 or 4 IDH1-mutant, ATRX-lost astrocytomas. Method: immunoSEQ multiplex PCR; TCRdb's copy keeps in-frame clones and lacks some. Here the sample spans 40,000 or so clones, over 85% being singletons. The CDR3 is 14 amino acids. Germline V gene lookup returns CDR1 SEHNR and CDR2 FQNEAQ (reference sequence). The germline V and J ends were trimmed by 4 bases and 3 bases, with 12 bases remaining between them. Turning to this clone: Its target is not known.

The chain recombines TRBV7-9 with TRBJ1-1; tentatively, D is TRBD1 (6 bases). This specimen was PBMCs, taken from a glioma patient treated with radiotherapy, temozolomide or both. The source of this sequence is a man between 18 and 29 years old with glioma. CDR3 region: CASSSFKGDTEAFF. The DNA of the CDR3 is TGTGCCAGCAGCTCATTTAAGGGGGACACTGAAGCTTTCTTT.